This T cell receptor beta chain was profiled in a study of blood T cell repertoires in COVID-19. Whole-study context: Both acute and convalescent COVID-19 samples were obtained from the United States, Italy and Spain.

This table comes from immunoSEQ multiplex PCR, and its TCRdb copy is limited to in-frame clones, with some not included. This table holds about 80,000 clones, almost 85% found once. V lost 4 bases and J lost 4; bases outside the gene matches: 3. The CDR3 has 14 amino acids. Germline V gene sequence: CDR1 SGDLS, CDR2 YYNGEE. This clone was observed once. The sequence derives from a man aged 45-65 years with COVID-19, enrolled during active disease. Sequencing was carried out using peripheral blood. The chain has TRBV9 and TRBJ1-3, with 9 bases matching TRBD1. The CDR3: CASSPGQGGNTIYF. CDR3 in DNA: TGTGCCAGCAGCCCAGGACAGGGGGGAAACACCATATATTTT.